Listed below are T cell receptor beta chains from one sample, sequenced in a study of tumor-infiltrating lymphocytes in primary liver carcinoma. From the multiplex PCR reads, TCRdb called clonotypes with MiXCR, one entry per CDR3 protein. The table lists about 20,000 distinct CDR3 sequences, 80% of them singletons. The material sequenced was liver tumor tissue from sampling region 2. The receptor set was obtained from a woman aged 30 to 39 with primary liver carcinoma and hepatitis B virus infection. CDR3s include the opening cysteine and the closing phenylalanine or tryptophan. Each record gives: J gene, clone size, V gene, D gene, CDR3 DNA, CDR3 protein. A D gene is named only where the DNA matches it firmly. Part of the rows lack a size; the others show once, few, many or a class for expanded clones.

J: TRBJ2-2
size: NA
V: TRBV11-2
D: TRBD2
DNA: TGTACCAGCAGCTCACCCCGAGCGGGATGCCCGAACACCTGGGAGCTGTTTTTT
CDR3: CTSSSPRAGCPNTWELFF

J: TRBJ2-6
size: NA
V: TRBV6-5
D: NA
DNA: TGTACCAGCAGGATGGGACGGGGGGCAATTGGGGCCAACGTCCTGACTTTC
CDR3: CTSRMGRGAIGANVLTF

J: TRBJ2-1
size: NA
V: TRBV6-1
D: TRBD1
DNA: TGTGCCAGAAGTGACGGCGGACAGGATTACAATGAGCAGTTCTTC
CDR3: CARSDGGQDYNEQFF

J: TRBJ1-3
size: NA
V: TRBV6-1
D: NA
DNA: TGTGCCTGCAGTGGGGCTGCCTCTGGAAACACCATATACTTT
CDR3: CACSGAASGNTIYF

J: TRBJ2-1
size: NA
V: TRBV11-2
D: NA
DNA: TGTACCTGCAGCTTAGGGCAGGGGTTCGAGCAGTTCTTC
CDR3: CTCSLGQGFEQFF

J: TRBJ2-3
size: NA
V: TRBV4-3
D: TRBD2
DNA: TGTGCCAGCAGCCATGAGCCGGTAACTAGCGGGAGGACGGGGATCACAGATACGCAGTATTTT
CDR3: CASSHEPVTSGRTGITDTQYF

J: TRBJ2-1
size: NA
V: TRBV11-2
D: TRBD2
DNA: TGTGCCAGCAGCCTTATAGCGGGAAAGGGTGAGCAATTCTTC
CDR3: CASSLIAGKGEQFF

J: TRBJ2-7
size: once
V: TRBV28
D: NA
DNA: TGTGCCAGCAGCATCACTTTGGACGGATGGTACTCCTACGAGCCGTACTTC
CDR3: CASSITLDGWYSYEPYF

J: TRBJ2-1
size: NA
V: TRBV4-1
D: NA
DNA: TGCGTCAGCAGCCAAGAATGGGTCCCCCTGAGCTCCTACAATGTGCAGTTCTTC
CDR3: CVSSQEWVPLSSYNVQFF

J: TRBJ2-3
size: NA
V: TRBV11-2
D: TRBD2
DNA: TGTGCCAGCAGCTTCACCCTTGGGACTAGCGGAAGTTTAGATAGGCAGTATTTT
CDR3: CASSFTLGTSGSLDRQYF